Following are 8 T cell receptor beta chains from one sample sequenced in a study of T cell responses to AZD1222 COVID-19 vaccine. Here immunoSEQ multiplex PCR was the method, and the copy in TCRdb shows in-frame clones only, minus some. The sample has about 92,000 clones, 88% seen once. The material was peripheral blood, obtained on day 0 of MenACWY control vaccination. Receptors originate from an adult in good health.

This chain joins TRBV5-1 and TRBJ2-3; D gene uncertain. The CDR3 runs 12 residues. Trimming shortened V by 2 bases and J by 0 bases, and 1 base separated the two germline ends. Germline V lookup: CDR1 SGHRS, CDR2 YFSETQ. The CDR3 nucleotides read TGCGCCAGCAGCTTAAGCACAGATACGCAGTATTTT. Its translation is CASSLSTDTQYF. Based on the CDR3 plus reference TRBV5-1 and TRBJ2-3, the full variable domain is KAGVTQTPRYLIKTRGQQVTLSCSPISGHRSVSWYQQTPGQGLQFLFEYFSETQRNKGNFPGRFSGRQFSNSRSEMNVSTLELGDSALYLCASSLSTDTQYFGPGTRLTVL.

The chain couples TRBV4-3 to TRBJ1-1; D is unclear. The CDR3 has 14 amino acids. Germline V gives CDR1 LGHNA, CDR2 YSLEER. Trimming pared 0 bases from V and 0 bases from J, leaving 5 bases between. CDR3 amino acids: CASSQDRLNTEAFF. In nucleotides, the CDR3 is TGCGCCAGCAGCCAAGACAGATTGAACACTGAAGCTTTCTTT.

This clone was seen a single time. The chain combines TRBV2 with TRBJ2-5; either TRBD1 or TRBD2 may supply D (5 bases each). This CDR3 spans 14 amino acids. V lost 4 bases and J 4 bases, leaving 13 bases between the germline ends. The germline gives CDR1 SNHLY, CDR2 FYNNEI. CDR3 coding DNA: TGTGCCAGCAGTGCCGGTGGGGGATCAGAGACCCAGTACTTC. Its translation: CASSAGGGSETQYF.

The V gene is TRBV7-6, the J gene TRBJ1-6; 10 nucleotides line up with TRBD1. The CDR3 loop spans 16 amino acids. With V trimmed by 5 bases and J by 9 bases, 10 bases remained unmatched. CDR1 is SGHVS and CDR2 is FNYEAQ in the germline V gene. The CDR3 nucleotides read TGTGCCAGCAGCCTAGGTCGGACAGGGGGACGTTCACCCCTCCACTTT. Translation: CASSLGRTGGRSPLHF. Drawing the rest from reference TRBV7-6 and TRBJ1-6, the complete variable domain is GAGVSQSPRYKVTKRGQDVALRCDPISGHVSLYWYRQALGQGPEFLTYFNYEAQQDKSGLPNDRFSAERPEGSISTLTIQRTEQRDSAMYRCASSLGRTGGRSPLHFGNGTRLTVT.

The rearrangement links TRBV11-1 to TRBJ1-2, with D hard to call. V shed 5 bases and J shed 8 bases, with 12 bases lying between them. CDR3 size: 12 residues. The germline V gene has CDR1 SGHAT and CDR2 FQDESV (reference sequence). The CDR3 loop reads CASSLGPTGYTF. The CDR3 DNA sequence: TGTGCCAGCAGCCTCGGTCCGACGGGCTACACCTTC.

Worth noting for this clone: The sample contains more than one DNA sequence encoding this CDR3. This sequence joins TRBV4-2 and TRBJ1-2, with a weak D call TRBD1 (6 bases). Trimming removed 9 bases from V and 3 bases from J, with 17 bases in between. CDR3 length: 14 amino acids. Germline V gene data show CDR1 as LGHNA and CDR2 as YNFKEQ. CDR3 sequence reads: CASREQGDHYGYTF. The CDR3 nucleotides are TGTGCCAGTAGGGAACAGGGCGACCACTATGGCTACACCTTC.

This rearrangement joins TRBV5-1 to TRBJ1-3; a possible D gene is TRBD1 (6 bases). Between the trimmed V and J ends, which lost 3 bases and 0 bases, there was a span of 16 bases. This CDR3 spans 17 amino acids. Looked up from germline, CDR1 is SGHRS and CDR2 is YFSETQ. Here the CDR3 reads CASSSSDRANSGNTIYF. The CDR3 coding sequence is TGCGCCAGCAGCTCCTCGGACAGAGCCAACTCTGGAAACACCATATATTTT.

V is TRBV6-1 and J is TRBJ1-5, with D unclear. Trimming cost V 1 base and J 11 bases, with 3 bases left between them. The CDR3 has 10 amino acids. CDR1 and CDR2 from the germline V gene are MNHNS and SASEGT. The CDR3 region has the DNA TGTGCCAGCAGTGAAGTGGCCCAGCATTTT. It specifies CASSEVAQHF.